The clone carrying this T cell receptor (beta chain) has more than one count but fewer than ten. Antigen specificity is unknown. A J-beta primer mix and a sample-barcoded 5' primer were used in a second PCR of roughly 6 to 11 cycles. TCRdb ran MiXCR on the 5' RACE reads and lists one entry per CDR3 protein. Found here are fewer than 900,000 distinct CDR3 sequences, 35% to 45% of them singletons; the top ten hold less than 25%. This specimen comes from a study of blood T cells in healthy people across ages. Germline assignment: CDR1 DFQATT and CDR2 SNEGSKA (reference sequence). The V and J ends lost 6 bases and 3 bases, in that order; junction bases with no gene match: 9. CDR3 length: 14 residues. General study points: The donors' CMV status was not determined, possibly confounding changes in expanded clonotypes. Roughly linear declines in TCR beta diversity per million T cells occurred with age.

This TCR derives from a woman aged 55-69 years in good health. Input material: blood. V gene TRBV20-1 combines with J gene TRBJ1-2; 8 bases align to TRBD1. CDR3 residues: CSAHKPGGDYGYTF. For the CDR3, the DNA is TGCAGTGCCCATAAACCAGGGGGCGACTATGGCTACACCTTC.